A selection of T cell receptor beta chains follows, all from one sample in a study of blood T cell repertoires in COVID-19. Clones were read by immunoSEQ multiplex PCR, and TCRdb kept only the in-frame ones, dropping some. This sample carries about 410,000 clones, roughly 90% of them seen once, and the ten largest clones take 1.5% to 2%. Sequenced input: PBMCs or T cells enriched from blood (not recorded which). These receptors originate from a woman younger than 45 who had recovered from COVID-19. Each CDR3 is given with its conserved first and last residue. A D gene is named only where the DNA matches it firmly. A clone size is listed for some rows: how often the clone was seen (once, few, many), or a class if it is expanded.

CDR3aa,CDR3nt,abundance,j_gene,v_gene,d_gene,len
CASSLDRSTDTQYF,TGTGCCAGCAGCTTAGACAGGAGCACAGATACGCAGTATTTT,.,TRBJ2-3,TRBV7-9,.,14
CASSAEDSFSYEQYF,TGTGCCAGCAGCGCCGAGGACAGTTTCTCCTACGAGCAGTACTTC,.,TRBJ2-7,TRBV9,.,15
CASSQTLGDEQYF,TGTGCCAGCAGCCAGACCTTAGGAGACGAGCAGTACTTC,.,TRBJ2-7,TRBV9,.,13
CASSQDGGDYNEQFF,TGTGCCAGCAGCCAAGACGGCGGGGACTACAATGAGCAGTTCTTC,few,TRBJ2-1,TRBV4-2,.,15
CASSLWTGDDEQYF,TGTGCCAGCAGCTTGTGGACAGGGGACGACGAGCAGTACTTC,.,TRBJ2-7,TRBV7-8,TRBD1,14
CAWKEDRGVNYGYTF,TGTGCCTGGAAAGAAGACAGGGGGGTGAACTATGGCTACACCTTC,.,TRBJ1-2,TRBV30,TRBD1,15
CASSEPGRGAREKLFF,TGCGCCAGCAGTGAGCCGGGGCGGGGGGCTCGTGAAAAACTGTTTTTT,.,TRBJ1-4,TRBV10-2,.,16
CASSTPSGKRTGELFF,TGCGCCAGCAGCACTCCTTCAGGGAAACGCACCGGGGAGCTGTTTTTT,.,TRBJ2-2,TRBV5-1,.,16
CASTPDRGPSSPLHF,TGTGCCAGTACCCCGGACAGGGGGCCAAGTTCACCCCTCCACTTT,.,TRBJ1-6,TRBV19,TRBD1,15
CASSLATGNTEAFF,TGTGCCAGCAGCTTAGCGACAGGCAACACTGAAGCTTTCTTT,.,TRBJ1-1,TRBV7-9,.,14
CASSQDNPSATDTQYF,TGCGCCAGCAGCCAAGATAACCCGAGCGCAACAGATACGCAGTATTTT,.,TRBJ2-3,TRBV4-3,.,16
CASSLGGVYEQYF,TGTGCCAGCAGTTTAGGGGGCGTCTACGAGCAGTACTTC,once,TRBJ2-7,TRBV28,.,13
CASSEAGDRVLREQYF,TGTGCCAGCAGTGAAGCGGGGGACAGGGTTTTAAGGGAGCAGTACTTC,once,TRBJ2-7,TRBV2,TRBD1,16
CASSGTGGQYGYTF,TGTGCCAGCAGTGGGACAGGGGGTCAATATGGCTACACCTTC,.,TRBJ1-2,TRBV2,TRBD1,14
CASSLGPSLAETYNEQFF,TGTGCCAGCAGCTTAGGGCCCTCTCTTGCGGAGACTTACAATGAGCAGTTCTTC,.,TRBJ2-1,TRBV13,.,18
CASSQRQGGYTF,TGTGCCAGCAGCCAAAGACAGGGCGGCTACACCTTC,.,TRBJ1-2,TRBV12-3/TRBV12-4,TRBD1,12
CASNLLTGYEQYF,TGTGCCAGTAACCTACTGACAGGTTACGAGCAGTACTTC,.,TRBJ2-7,TRBV2,.,13
CASSFGQGKTGELFF,TGCGCCAGCAGCTTTGGACAGGGGAAAACCGGGGAGCTGTTTTTT,once,TRBJ2-2,TRBV5-1,TRBD1,15
CASSPVGGRNQPQHF,TGTGCCAGCTCGCCGGTCGGGGGTAGGAATCAGCCCCAGCATTTT,.,TRBJ1-5,TRBV2,.,15
CATSGYRVNTEAFF,TGTGCCACCAGCGGATACAGGGTTAACACTGAAGCTTTCTTT,.,TRBJ1-1,TRBV15,.,14
CASSQRTGDNEKLFF,TGTGCCAGCAGCCAACGGACAGGGGATAATGAAAAACTGTTTTTT,.,TRBJ1-4,TRBV4-2,TRBD1,15
CASSLEGPGANVLTF,TGCGCCAGCAGCTTGGAGGGGCCTGGGGCCAACGTCCTGACTTTC,.,TRBJ2-6,TRBV5-1,.,15
CASSHLGGPLHEQFF,TGTGCCAGCAGCCACCTGGGGGGACCCCTTCATGAGCAGTTCTTC,.,TRBJ2-1,TRBV3-1/TRBV3-2,.,15
CASSHRDSANYGYTF,TGTGCCAGCAGCCACCGGGACAGCGCTAACTATGGCTACACCTTC,.,TRBJ1-2,TRBV7-8,TRBD1,15
CASSPAGLGKLFF,TGTGCCAGCAGCCCGGCGGGGTTAGGAAAACTGTTTTTT,.,TRBJ1-4,TRBV3-1/TRBV3-2,.,13
CASSSPQINYGYTF,TGTGCCAGCAGTTCACCGCAGATTAACTATGGCTACACCTTC,.,TRBJ1-2,TRBV6-2/TRBV6-3,.,14
CASKLGGDSYEQYF,TGTGCCAGCAAACTGGGGGGGGATTCCTACGAGCAGTACTTC,.,TRBJ2-7,TRBV6-5,TRBD2,14
CASSTEIFLTGLNTEAFF,TGTGCCAGCAGCACAGAGATCTTCCTGACAGGGCTGAACACTGAAGCTTTCTTT,.,TRBJ1-1,TRBV7-3,TRBD1,18
CASSVAVEGQPQHF,TGTGCCAGCAGCGTAGCGGTAGAGGGTCAGCCCCAGCATTTT,.,TRBJ1-5,TRBV9,.,14
CASSQESDSSHWELFF,TGTGCCAGCAGCCAAGAAAGTGACAGCTCCCACTGGGAGCTGTTTTTT,.,TRBJ2-2,TRBV4-2,.,16
CASTGTYEQYF,TGTGCCAGCACCGGGACCTACGAGCAGTACTTC,.,TRBJ2-7,TRBV2,.,11
CASSLASSGELFF,TGTGCCAGCAGCTTGGCCTCCTCCGGGGAGCTGTTTTTT,.,TRBJ2-2,TRBV5-5,.,13
CASSYRPFFNYGYTF,TGTGCCAGCAGCTACAGGCCCTTTTTCAACTATGGCTACACCTTC,.,TRBJ1-2,TRBV5-8,.,15
CASSLNRAFPGNTIYF,TGTGCCAGCAGCTTGAACAGGGCTTTCCCTGGAAACACCATATATTTT,.,TRBJ1-3,TRBV7-8,.,16
CAIRDDRVGGYTF,TGTGCCATCAGAGATGACAGGGTTGGCGGCTACACCTTC,.,TRBJ1-2,TRBV10-3,TRBD1,13
CASSPSRGSGEQFF,TGTGCCAGCAGCCCATCCAGGGGTTCAGGTGAGCAGTTCTTC,.,TRBJ2-1,TRBV7-9,.,14
CASSLAGSNQPQHF,TGTGCCAGCAGTTTGGCTGGTAGCAATCAGCCCCAGCATTTT,.,TRBJ1-5,TRBV28,.,14